This TCR beta chain was profiled in a study of tumor-infiltrating lymphocytes in primary liver carcinoma. Study at large: Productive TCRbeta read yields ran from roughly 3.6 to 7.1 million per sample and were similar between tissues.

CDR1 is SGHNT, CDR2 YYREEE, per germline (reference sequence). The CDR3 has 16 amino acids. Taking about 19-31 mg of unsorted bulk tissue, the authors co-extracted RNA and DNA. Subjects presented with primary liver carcinoma managed by surgical resection. From around 0.5 ug total RNA, TCR beta cDNA was generated with a primer in the constant region. TCR beta libraries came from three nested multiplex PCR rounds using slightly modified ARM-PCR. Each of the first two PCR rounds ran approximately 10 cycles with TRBV1-TRBV30 forward and C-beta reverse primers. TCRdb re-called the multiplex PCR reads with MiXCR, one entry per CDR3 protein. The sample lists 80,000 to 100,000 distinct CDR3 sequences, around 68% seen once, with 25% to 35% in the top ten. On this clonotype itself: A junction boundary mismatches the germline segment, possibly from a read error.

Sequencing was carried out using tumor-adjacent normal liver tissue. V is TRBV5-4 and J is TRBJ2-5; weak D call: TRBD1 (5 bases). The TCR comes from a man aged 35-49 years with primary liver carcinoma and hepatitis B virus infection. The CDR3 DNA is TGTGCCAGCAGTTCTAACCCGACAGCCCGACAAGAGATCCAGTACTTC. Its translation is CASSSNPTARQEIQYF.